This T cell receptor (beta chain) is drawn from a study of T and B cells in COVID-19 patients (dated by TCRdb to 2018 to 2020). General notes on the study: Using TRB and IGH repertoire sequencing of peripheral blood, the study characterized adaptive immunity in COVID-19 patients who had active infection or had recovered. The recovered cohort included roughly 18 patients who contributed some 20 samples, and most of those patients had mild to moderate COVID-19 that was managed on an outpatient basis. Median age was about 32 years in the recovered cohort versus 55 to 80 years in the active-infection cohort. Critical illness requiring mechanical ventilation or ECMO was present in about 55% of the 20 patients in the active-infection cohort. Comorbidities linked to unfavorable COVID-19 outcome were present in about 90% of the roughly 20 patients in the active-infection cohort. Over 7 million TCR sequences were analysed from a TCR and BCR sequence repository that comprised over 35 patients and 65 to 75 time points. A couple of patients were included in both the recovered and active cohorts because samples were available from active disease and after recovery. Repertoire analyses used an age-matched reference group of a few dozen healthy donors who were negative for COVID-19 antibodies as the comparison. Up to roughly 10 follow-up blood samples were collected per patient, with some samples spanning different disease stages in the same individual. Broad study findings and their caveats: TRB repertoires were found to be highly clonal in active COVID-19, whereas diversity and richness at recovery were found to rise above healthy donor levels. A total of roughly 2,000 TCR clusters were exclusive to the recovered cohort, and around 31 of those clusters were low-pGen clusters. In patients with COVID-19, the usage of TRBV/TRBJ genes was reported to be strongly skewed. Few blood samples were available from mildly ill patients while symptoms were present or from severe cases at early time points. Specific T cell subsets (CD4+/Treg/CD8+) and sorted SARS-CoV-2-responsive or tetramer+ T cells had not yet been sequenced, and these experiments were ongoing. The size of the cohort was considered insufficient for assessing HLA contributions to COVID-19 susceptibility or severity. The reported TCR clusters were stated to require prospective validation before clinical use.

The CDR3 measures 13 amino acids from cysteine to phenylalanine. The DNA shown is the 39-base CDR3, in frame from base 1. V and J are truncated by 2 bases and 1 base respectively, leaving an intervening sequence of 5 bases. Looking up the germline V gene yields CDR1 SGHTA and CDR2 FQGNSA. Genomic DNA extracted from blood was used in amounts of about 250-550 ng for amplification of TRB repertoires. These reads were obtained on an Illumina MiSeq. Multiplex PCR with BIOMED2 TRB-A/B primer pools was used to amplify TRB rearrangements. Illumina-compatible adapters and 7-nucleotide sample barcodes were added to the amplicons in two consecutive PCRs. Phusion HS II polymerase was used for all library PCRs. Amplicons were purified from gel with the NucleoSpin Gel and PCR Clean-up kit, quantified on Qubit, and pooled at 3 to 5 nM. The quality of the amplicon pool was checked on an Agilent 2100 Bioanalyzer prior to Illumina next-generation sequencing. Concerning the study's data processing: Annotation of TRB rearrangements was done in MiXCR 3.0.8 with the default MiXCR reference library. Non-productive reads and sequences with fewer than 2 reads were removed, and every unique CDR3 nucleotide sequence was treated as one clone. Clonality, diversity, richness and V-J gene usage were computed in R 3.5.1. GLIPH2 was used to cluster TCRs based on CDR3 similarity, and OLGA was used to calculate the generation probabilities. Only GLIPH2 clusters containing at least four unique TCR clonotypes present in at least three individuals were kept. TCRdb applied fastp at Q25 and MiXCR to the public reads, then kept only in-frame beta chains. Rows merge per CDR3 protein into single entries with the most common DNA and genes. The V and J calls reflect TCRdb's pipeline rather than the authors' work. Within this sample are approximately 6,400 distinct CDR3 sequences, with about a quarter of them counted one time only. The ten largest account for 9.5% to 15% of the sample.

A remark on this clonotype: No antigen is known for it. The sample holds no much larger clone one base away, and base qualities are not on file.

The receptor was derived from a human donor with active COVID-19. This sequence uses TRBV7-2 and TRBJ1-1; a confident D gene designation cannot be given. Sequenced sample: blood. The DNA sequence reads TGTGCCAGCAGCTTAATGGGGAACACTGAAGCTTTCTTT. Its protein reads: CASSLMGNTEAFF.